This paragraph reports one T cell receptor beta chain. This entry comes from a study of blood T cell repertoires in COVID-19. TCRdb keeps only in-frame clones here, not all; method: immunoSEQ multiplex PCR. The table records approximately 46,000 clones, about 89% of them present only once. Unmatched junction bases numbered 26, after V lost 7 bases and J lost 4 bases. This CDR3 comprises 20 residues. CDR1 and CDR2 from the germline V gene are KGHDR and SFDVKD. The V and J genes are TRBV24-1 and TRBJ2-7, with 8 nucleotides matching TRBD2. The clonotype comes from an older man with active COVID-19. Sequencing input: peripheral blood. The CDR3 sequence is CATRPLPQRRFGLAWYEQYF. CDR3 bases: TGTGCCACCAGACCACTCCCTCAACGACGTTTCGGACTAGCTTGGTACGAGCAGTACTTC.